Listed below are T cell receptor beta chains from one sample, sequenced in a study of cytomegalovirus exposure and HLA in healthy donors. The repertoire was sequenced with immunoSEQ multiplex PCR; TCRdb's copy has only in-frame clones and lacks some. Of some 240,000 clones listed, roughly 83% are singletons. The sequencing input was PBMCs. The receptors shown here come from a young woman in good health and CMV-seronegative. Each CDR3 is given with its conserved first and last residue. A D gene is named only where the DNA matches it firmly. Size is stated for part of the rows, as once, few or many counts, or as a class when the clone is expanded.

cdr3_length d_call j_call clone_size v_call cdr3_aa cdr3_nt
14 TRBD1 TRBJ1-2 few TRBV7-8 CASSPRQGINGYTF TGTGCCAGCAGCCCCCGACAGGGGATCAATGGCTACACCTTC
13 . TRBJ1-2 . TRBV28 CASTLKVPGGYTF TGTGCCAGCACCTTAAAGGTACCGGGTGGCTACACCTTC
13 . TRBJ2-7 . TRBV28 CASSFPDRYEQYF TGTGCCAGCAGTTTCCCCGACCGATACGAGCAGTACTTC
14 TRBD1 TRBJ1-1 . TRBV6-5 CASSTGGVETEAFF TGTGCCAGCAGTACAGGGGGCGTGGAGACTGAAGCTTTCTTT
16 TRBD1 TRBJ1-2 . TRBV5-4 CASSIPSQGASYGYTF TGTGCCAGCAGCATACCATCACAGGGGGCAAGCTATGGCTACACCTTC
13 . TRBJ1-2 . TRBV7-2 CASSFETVYGYTF TGTGCCAGCAGCTTCGAGACAGTCTATGGCTACACCTTC
14 TRBD1 TRBJ1-2 . TRBV27 CASSPAGTAYGYTF TGTGCCAGCAGCCCGGCCGGGACAGCCTATGGCTACACCTTC
13 . TRBJ2-7 . TRBV6-1 CASSVQGSYEQYF TGTGCCAGCAGTGTCCAGGGATCCTACGAGCAGTACTTC
12 . TRBJ2-7 . TRBV30 CAWSQLGYEQYF TGTGCCTGGAGTCAGTTGGGGTACGAGCAGTACTTC
15 TRBD1 TRBJ2-7 . TRBV6-5 CASSFGTDLTYEQYF TGTGCCAGCAGTTTCGGGACAGATCTGACCTACGAGCAGTACTTC
16 TRBD1 TRBJ2-4 . TRBV19 CASQNQGAPAKNIQYF TGTGCCAGCCAGAACCAGGGGGCGCCGGCCAAAAACATTCAGTACTTC
12 . TRBJ2-7 . TRBV7-8 CASSLAPREQYF TGTGCCAGCAGCTTAGCGCCGAGGGAACAGTACTTC
14 TRBD1 TRBJ1-1 . TRBV6-5 CASSYQGVSTEAFF TGTGCCAGCAGTTACCAGGGGGTTAGCACTGAAGCTTTCTTT
11 . TRBJ1-1 . TRBV2 CASIGLTEAFF TGTGCCAGCATTGGACTCACTGAAGCTTTCTTT
14 . TRBJ2-2 . TRBV7-2 CASSFDKNTGELFF TGTGCCAGCAGCTTTGACAAGAACACCGGGGAGCTGTTTTTT
13 . TRBJ2-7 . TRBV5-5 CASSPLGAYEQYF TGTGCCAGCAGCCCGCTAGGGGCCTACGAGCAGTACTTC
14 . TRBJ1-1 . TRBV19 CASSIAGAWTEAFF TGTGCCAGTAGTATAGCTGGGGCTTGGACTGAAGCTTTCTTT
11 . TRBJ1-1 . TRBV5-4 CASSGEGEAFF TGTGCCAGCAGTGGGGAAGGTGAAGCTTTCTTT
13 . TRBJ2-1 . TRBV18 CASSSGPTLEQFF TGTGCCAGCTCAAGTGGGCCAACGCTTGAGCAGTTCTTC
16 . TRBJ1-2 . TRBV5-5 CASSSRLIGGEDGYTF TGTGCCAGCAGCTCGCGCCTTATAGGTGGAGAGGATGGCTACACCTTC
15 . TRBJ2-3 . TRBV5-1 CAHNQAQGHTDTQYF TGCGCCCACAATCAGGCACAGGGTCACACAGATACGCAGTATTTT
13 TRBD1 TRBJ1-1 . TRBV6-5 CASIGQGATEAFF TGTGCCAGCATCGGACAGGGAGCCACTGAAGCTTTCTTT
15 . TRBJ1-2 . TRBV7-9 CASSLLAEVNYGYTF TGTGCCAGCAGCTTACTTGCGGAAGTGAACTATGGCTACACCTTC
16 TRBD2 TRBJ2-7 . TRBV28 CASSDGGLAGSYEQYF TGTGCCAGCAGTGACGGGGGACTAGCGGGATCCTACGAGCAGTACTTC
14 . TRBJ1-3 . TRBV2 CASRTDYSGNTIYF TGTGCCAGTAGGACGGACTACTCTGGAAACACCATATATTTT
13 . TRBJ1-2 . TRBV4-1 CASRKTGNYGYTF TGCGCCAGCAGAAAAACAGGAAACTATGGCTACACCTTC
15 . TRBJ1-1 . TRBV10-3 CAISGRGAGRTEAFF TGTGCCATCAGTGGCAGGGGAGCGGGCCGAACTGAAGCTTTCTTT
14 . TRBJ2-5 . TRBV29-1 CSVSSAGLQETQYF TGCAGCGTTAGTTCGGCGGGACTCCAAGAGACCCAGTACTTC
14 . TRBJ2-2 . TRBV19 CASSIGVNSGELFF TGTGCCAGTAGTATAGGCGTGAACTCCGGGGAGCTGTTTTTT
16 . TRBJ2-3 . TRBV13 CASSFPSGREGDTQYF TGTGCCAGCAGCTTCCCCTCGGGTCGAGAGGGAGATACGCAGTATTTT
18 TRBD1 TRBJ2-1 . TRBV29-1 CSVGGQGAAWAFGNEQFF TGCAGCGTTGGGGGACAGGGGGCGGCTTGGGCATTTGGGAATGAGCAGTTCTTC
14 . TRBJ1-1 once TRBV7-2 CASSSLSGSVEAFF TGTGCCAGCAGCTCCCTATCAGGGTCGGTTGAAGCTTTCTTT
15 . TRBJ1-5 few TRBV6-1 CASALSGAPNQPQHF TGTGCCAGTGCCTTGTCAGGGGCCCCCAATCAGCCCCAGCATTTT
12 . TRBJ2-3 few TRBV6-1 CASTLVADTQYF TGTGCCAGCACTCTAGTGGCAGATACGCAGTATTTT
16 TRBD2 TRBJ2-1 . TRBV11-2 CASSFWGRANYNEQFF TGTGCCAGCAGCTTTTGGGGGAGGGCCAACTACAATGAGCAGTTCTTC
16 TRBD2 TRBJ2-1 . TRBV7-3 CASSLSTSGSGNEQFF TGTGCCAGCAGCCTCTCGACTAGCGGGAGTGGGAATGAGCAGTTCTTC
14 TRBD1 TRBJ2-7 . TRBV4-2 CASSHGQGAWEQYF TGTGCCAGCAGCCATGGACAGGGGGCATGGGAGCAGTACTTC
16 . TRBJ2-1 . TRBV25-1 CASSELGQGRDNEQFF TGTGCCAGCAGTGAATTAGGGCAGGGTAGAGACAATGAGCAGTTCTTC
15 TRBD1 TRBJ2-1 . TRBV30 CAWNPPGQYYNEQFF TGTGCCTGGAACCCCCCGGGACAGTACTACAATGAGCAGTTCTTC
12 . TRBJ1-2 . TRBV30 CAWSREGDGYTF TGTGCCTGGTCGCGTGAGGGTGATGGCTACACCTTC
13 . TRBJ2-2 few TRBV15 CATSDLGPGELFF TGTGCCACCAGCGATTTGGGGCCCGGGGAGCTGTTTTTT
11 . TRBJ2-7 once TRBV7-2 CASSLADEQYF TGTGCCAGCAGCTTAGCAGACGAGCAGTACTTC
14 . TRBJ2-7 few TRBV6-5 CASSYGRGAVEQYF TGTGCCAGCAGTTATGGGCGCGGAGCGGTCGAGCAGTACTTC
14 . TRBJ2-7 . TRBV6-1 CASSEPASSGEQYF TGTGCCAGCAGTGAACCCGCATCATCGGGGGAGCAGTACTTC
16 . TRBJ1-4 few TRBV15 CATSLGASGGNEKLFF TGTGCCACCAGCCTCGGGGCCTCCGGGGGTAATGAAAAACTGTTTTTT
15 . TRBJ1-4 . TRBV30 CAWSEGRGVGEKLFF TGTGCCTGGAGTGAGGGGAGGGGGGTAGGTGAAAAACTGTTTTTT
15 TRBD2 TRBJ2-2 . TRBV7-3 CASSLVASGSGELFF TGTGCCAGCAGCTTAGTGGCTAGCGGTTCCGGGGAGCTGTTTTTT
14 . TRBJ2-7 . TRBV6-1 CASSLTEHSYEQYF TGTGCCAGCAGTCTAACGGAACACTCCTACGAGCAGTACTTC
17 TRBD1 TRBJ2-3 . TRBV18 CASSPPGQGQGTDTQYF TGTGCCAGCTCACCTCCGGGACAGGGGCAGGGCACAGATACGCAGTATTTT
14 TRBD1 TRBJ2-1 . TRBV28 CASRRQGSYNEQFF TGTGCCAGCAGGCGACAGGGCTCCTACAATGAGCAGTTCTTC
13 . TRBJ2-1 . TRBV6-5 CASSYGTSGEQFF TGTGCCAGCAGCTATGGCACATCAGGCGAGCAGTTCTTC
14 . TRBJ1-2 few TRBV7-2 CASSFGAGNYGYTF TGTGCCAGCAGCTTTGGGGCAGGGAACTATGGCTACACCTTC
14 TRBD1 TRBJ2-3 . TRBV6-5 CASRGTGGRDTQYF TGTGCCAGTCGCGGGACAGGGGGCCGAGATACGCAGTATTTT
15 . TRBJ1-2 few TRBV7-9 CASSSVSSVNYGYTF TGTGCCAGCAGCTCGGTATCCTCAGTTAACTATGGCTACACCTTC
18 . TRBJ2-3 . TRBV30 CAWSLRTGWTSGTDTQYF TGTGCCTGGAGCCTACGGACAGGGTGGACTAGCGGCACAGATACGCAGTATTTT
12 . TRBJ2-1 . TRBV5-1 CASSLLGHEQFF TGCGCCAGCAGCTTATTGGGGCATGAGCAGTTCTTC
14 . TRBJ2-7 . TRBV7-3 CASSLNPRMGEQYF TGTGCCAGCAGCTTAAATCCACGAATGGGCGAGCAGTACTTC